This TCR beta chain appears in the sequencing data of a study of cytomegalovirus exposure and HLA in healthy donors. CDR3 length: 13 amino acids. Losses at the gene ends were 7 bases for V and 4 bases for J; bases not matched to a gene: 4. CDR1 and CDR2 (germline): SGHRS, YFSETQ. Both 60 Vbeta primers and 13 Jbeta primers went into the PCR. Here immunoSEQ multiplex PCR was the method, and the copy in TCRdb shows in-frame clones only, minus some. This table has under 200,000 clones, roughly 74% appearing once. Remarks on this clone: Its specificity is not known.

Points from the study as a whole: A later analysis by the authors found several of the most significant clusters apparently linked to common viral pathogens.

This TCR came from a male donor in good health and CMV-seronegative. V gene TRBV5-1 combines with J gene TRBJ2-7, with TRBD2 matching 11 bases. The sample comprised PBMCs. In DNA, the CDR3 is TGCGCCAGCGGACTAGCGGGTTTATACGAGCAGTACTTC. It is translated as CASGLAGLYEQYF.